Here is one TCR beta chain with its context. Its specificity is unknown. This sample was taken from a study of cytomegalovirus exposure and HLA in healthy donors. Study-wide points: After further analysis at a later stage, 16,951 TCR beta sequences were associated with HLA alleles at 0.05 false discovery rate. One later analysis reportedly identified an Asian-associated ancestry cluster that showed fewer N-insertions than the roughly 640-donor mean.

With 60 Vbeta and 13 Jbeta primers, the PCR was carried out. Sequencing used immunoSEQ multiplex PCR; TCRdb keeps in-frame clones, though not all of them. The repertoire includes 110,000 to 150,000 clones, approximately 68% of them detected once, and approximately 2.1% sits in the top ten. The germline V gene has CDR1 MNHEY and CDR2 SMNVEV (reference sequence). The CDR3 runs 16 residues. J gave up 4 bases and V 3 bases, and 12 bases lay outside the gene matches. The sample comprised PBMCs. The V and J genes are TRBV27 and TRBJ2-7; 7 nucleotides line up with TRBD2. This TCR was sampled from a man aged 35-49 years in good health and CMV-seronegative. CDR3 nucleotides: TGTGCCAGCAGTTTGGGGAGGGAGCGGGATATTTACGAGCAGTACTTC. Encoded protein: CASSLGRERDIYEQYF.